Listed below are T cell receptor beta chains from one sample, sequenced in a study of OX40 agonist ivuxolimab in advanced cancers. Produced via immunoSEQ multiplex PCR; TCRdb's table is partial and in-frame only. Here the sample spans over 100,000 clones, 80% to 90% being singletons. The sample in question was CD4+ or CD8+ T cells sorted from blood, obtained in a trial of the OX40 agonist ivuxolimab. Receptor source: an adult with an advanced solid tumor such as melanoma, head and neck, liver or kidney cancer. The CDR3 runs from the conserved cysteine through the conserved F or W. The order of the fields is J gene, clone size, D gene, V gene, CDR3 DNA, CDR3 protein. D genes are given only for firm matches. Clone size is given for some rows only: seen once, a few or many times, or a class if the clone is expanded.

J: TRBJ1-5
size: few
D: NA
V: TRBV10-1
DNA: TGCGCCAGCCCCCGAGGGAGCAATCAGCCCCAGCATTTT
CDR3: CASPRGSNQPQHF

J: TRBJ2-7
size: once
D: TRBD1
V: TRBV10-1
DNA: TGCGCCAGCAGCCCGGGACAGAGATGGGAGCAGTACTTC
CDR3: CASSPGQRWEQYF

J: TRBJ1-6
size: NA
D: TRBD1
V: TRBV7-2
DNA: TGTGCCAGCAGCACCCGGACAGGACCCCCTTGGGGTTCACCCCTCCACTTT
CDR3: CASSTRTGPPWGSPLHF

J: TRBJ2-2
size: NA
D: NA
V: TRBV11-2
DNA: TGTGCCAGCCATCCCACGAACACCGGGGAGCTGTTTTTT
CDR3: CASHPTNTGELFF

J: TRBJ2-7
size: NA
D: TRBD2
V: TRBV4-2
DNA: TGTGCCAGCAGCCAAGGGACTAGCGACGAGCAGTACTTC
CDR3: CASSQGTSDEQYF

J: TRBJ1-1
size: NA
D: NA
V: TRBV7-3
DNA: TGTGCCAGCAGCCCCCAGGGAGACACTGAAGCTTTCTTT
CDR3: CASSPQGDTEAFF

J: TRBJ1-5
size: once
D: NA
V: TRBV30
DNA: TGTGCCTGGAGTGTACTTTATAGCAATCAGCCCCAGCATTTT
CDR3: CAWSVLYSNQPQHF

J: TRBJ2-1
size: NA
D: TRBD2
V: TRBV30
DNA: TGTGCCTGGAGTGACGGAGCGGGGGGCACAAACAATGAGCAGTTCTTC
CDR3: CAWSDGAGGTNNEQFF

J: TRBJ2-5
size: NA
D: NA
V: TRBV6-1
DNA: TGTGCCAGCAGTGAAGCTCCAGGGCGCCAAGAGACCCAGTACTTC
CDR3: CASSEAPGRQETQYF

J: TRBJ1-2
size: NA
D: NA
V: TRBV28
DNA: TGTGCCAGCAGTTCCCTGAGTGGCTACACCTTC
CDR3: CASSSLSGYTF

J: TRBJ1-2
size: NA
D: TRBD1
V: TRBV10-3
DNA: TGTGCCATCAGTGAGAGTCCGGGACAGGGAGATGGCTACACCTTC
CDR3: CAISESPGQGDGYTF

J: TRBJ2-7
size: few
D: TRBD1
V: TRBV10-3
DNA: TGTGCCATCGGCGGGACAGGGATCTACGAGCAGTACTTC
CDR3: CAIGGTGIYEQYF

J: TRBJ1-5
size: NA
D: TRBD1
V: TRBV18
DNA: TGTGCCAGCTCTTCAGACAGGGGTAATCAGCCCCAGCATTTT
CDR3: CASSSDRGNQPQHF

J: TRBJ1-1
size: NA
D: NA
V: TRBV19
DNA: TGTGCCAGTAGTCTCGAAAGGGAAGGCACTGAAGCTTTCTTT
CDR3: CASSLEREGTEAFF

J: TRBJ2-7
size: NA
D: NA
V: TRBV5-1
DNA: TGCGCCAGCAGCTTGGTCCGAGCCTACGAGCAGTACTTC
CDR3: CASSLVRAYEQYF

J: TRBJ1-5
size: NA
D: NA
V: TRBV27
DNA: TGTGCCAGCAGCTATACCCCGGGTAGCAATCAGCCCCAGCATTTT
CDR3: CASSYTPGSNQPQHF

J: TRBJ2-3
size: NA
D: TRBD1
V: TRBV27
DNA: TGTGCCAGCAGACGGAAGCAGGGACAGGAGTGGTCCACAGATACGCAGTATTTT
CDR3: CASRRKQGQEWSTDTQYF

J: TRBJ1-1
size: NA
D: NA
V: TRBV19
DNA: TGTGCCAGTAGTATATCGGCAGGGCGGGGCACTGAAGCTTTCTTT
CDR3: CASSISAGRGTEAFF

J: TRBJ2-1
size: NA
D: NA
V: TRBV4-3
DNA: TGCGCCAGCAGCCAGAGGAATGAGCAGTTCTTC
CDR3: CASSQRNEQFF

J: TRBJ2-7
size: NA
D: NA
V: TRBV27
DNA: TGTGCCAGCAGTTTCCCACGGGCCCCAGGGCAGTACTTC
CDR3: CASSFPRAPGQYF

J: TRBJ1-1
size: NA
D: NA
V: TRBV29-1
DNA: TGCAGCGTTGCGGGGAATGGTGAAGCTTTCTTT
CDR3: CSVAGNGEAFF

J: TRBJ1-2
size: NA
D: TRBD1
V: TRBV5-4
DNA: TGTGCCAGCAGCCCGAGACAGGGGGCAATTGGAGGCTACACCTTC
CDR3: CASSPRQGAIGGYTF

J: TRBJ2-5
size: NA
D: NA
V: TRBV30
DNA: TGTGCCTGGAGTGTACTGGCCCAAGAGACCCAGTACTTC
CDR3: CAWSVLAQETQYF

J: TRBJ1-6
size: few
D: TRBD1
V: TRBV9
DNA: TGTGCCAGCAGCGAGGCACAGGGGAATTCACCCCTCCACTTT
CDR3: CASSEAQGNSPLHF

J: TRBJ1-2
size: NA
D: NA
V: TRBV5-1
DNA: TGCGCCAGCAGACCTTCGGAAGCTAACTATGGCTACACCTTC
CDR3: CASRPSEANYGYTF

J: TRBJ2-5
size: NA
D: TRBD1
V: TRBV7-2
DNA: TGTGCCAGCAGCTTTAACAGGGGGCGAGAGACCCAGTACTTC
CDR3: CASSFNRGRETQYF

J: TRBJ1-5
size: NA
D: NA
V: TRBV19
DNA: TGTGCCAGTAGTATAGGGGGGGTTAGCAATCAGCCCCAGCATTTT
CDR3: CASSIGGVSNQPQHF

J: TRBJ1-4
size: NA
D: NA
V: TRBV28
DNA: TGTGCCAGCAGGCAGGAGAATTTT
CDR3: CASRQENF

J: TRBJ1-2
size: NA
D: TRBD1
V: TRBV2
DNA: TGTGCCAGCAGTGAAGCGGGACAGGGCGATGGCTACACCTTC
CDR3: CASSEAGQGDGYTF

J: TRBJ1-6
size: NA
D: NA
V: TRBV6-6
DNA: TGTGCCAGCCATAATACAGTGCGATCACCCCTCCACTTT
CDR3: CASHNTVRSPLHF

J: TRBJ2-1
size: once
D: TRBD2
V: TRBV4-3
DNA: TGCGCCAGCAGCCCCATTAGCGGGGGGCCGTCCTACAATGAGCAGTTCTTC
CDR3: CASSPISGGPSYNEQFF

J: TRBJ2-6
size: NA
D: NA
V: TRBV28
DNA: TGTGCCAGCAGCTATATACGGCAGTTCAACGTCCTGACTTTC
CDR3: CASSYIRQFNVLTF

J: TRBJ2-1
size: NA
D: NA
V: TRBV9
DNA: TGTGCCAGCAGCGTAGGAGGAGGAACCGACAATGAGCAGTTCTTC
CDR3: CASSVGGGTDNEQFF

J: TRBJ2-7
size: once
D: NA
V: TRBV6-1
DNA: TGTGCCAGCAGAGACTACTACGAGCAGTACTTC
CDR3: CASRDYYEQYF

J: TRBJ2-4
size: NA
D: NA
V: TRBV6-5
DNA: TGTGCCAGCAGCCCCGGGCCCAAAAACATTCAGTACTTC
CDR3: CASSPGPKNIQYF

J: TRBJ2-1
size: NA
D: TRBD2
V: TRBV11-2
DNA: TGTGCCAGCAGCTTAGATCGGACTAGCACCTACAATGAGCAGTTCTTC
CDR3: CASSLDRTSTYNEQFF

J: TRBJ1-2
size: few
D: NA
V: TRBV7-9
DNA: TGTGCCAGCAGCTTAGGGGGCCGTCTAGGTGATGGCTACACCTTC
CDR3: CASSLGGRLGDGYTF